The present T cell receptor (beta chain) was sequenced within a study of response to subunit inactivated influenza vaccine. Regarding the study as a whole: A suggestion made by the authors is that each seasonal influenza vaccination recruits few new T cells.

On this clonotype: Its specificity is not known.

TCRdb redid the calling of the RT-PCR reads with MiXCR, one entry per CDR3 protein. In the table there are 400,000 to 650,000 distinct CDR3 sequences, more than 7% of which are singletons. CDR1 and CDR2 from the germline V gene are SNHLY and FYNNEI. V lost 6 bases and J 6 bases, leaving 6 bases between the germline ends. The CDR3 sequence is 11 residues long. This rearrangement joins TRBV2 to TRBJ2-1; no reliable D call. The clonotype was recovered from a man aged 45-69 years who received an inactivated influenza vaccine. Sequenced material: PBMCs from blood, taken roughly 24 months after vaccination. The CDR3 here is CASRSPNEQFF. The CDR3 DNA is TGTGCCAGCAGGTCACCCAATGAGCAGTTCTTC. Based on the CDR3 plus reference TRBV2 and TRBJ2-1, the full variable domain is EPEVTQTPSHQVTQMGQEVILRCVPISNHLYFYWYRQILGQKVEFLVSFYNNEISEKSEIFDDQFSVERPDGSNFTLKIRSTKLEDSAMYFCASRSPNEQFFGPGTRLTVL.